This T cell receptor (beta chain) was recovered during a study of identical twins. Findings and limits, study-wide: Interpretation of the results relied on cross-sectional statistical analysis and not on following the same donors.

Germline V gene data show CDR1 as WSHSY and CDR2 as SAAADI. The V and J ends lost 1 base and 1 base respectively, with 12 bases between them. CDR3 length equals 16 residues. Details on this clonotype: As yet, its antigen is unknown.

One entry per CDR3 protein results from TCRdb running MiXCR on the 5' RACE reads. The sample includes fewer than 800,000 distinct CDR3 sequences, about 7.6% of them seen just once. These data also featured in a second study, about yellow fever vaccine responses in identical twins. That paper adds: Twins reportedly showed a vaccine T cell response that seemed partly convergent and partly personalized.

The receptor comes from a woman aged 18-29 years in good health. V and J are TRBV10-2 and TRBJ2-3, with D perhaps assigned TRBD1 or TRBD2 (6 bases each). The sequenced sample was PBMCs. CDR3: CASSEWGASGTDTQYF. DNA for the CDR3: TGCGCCAGCAGTGAGTGGGGGGCTAGCGGCACAGATACGCAGTATTTT.